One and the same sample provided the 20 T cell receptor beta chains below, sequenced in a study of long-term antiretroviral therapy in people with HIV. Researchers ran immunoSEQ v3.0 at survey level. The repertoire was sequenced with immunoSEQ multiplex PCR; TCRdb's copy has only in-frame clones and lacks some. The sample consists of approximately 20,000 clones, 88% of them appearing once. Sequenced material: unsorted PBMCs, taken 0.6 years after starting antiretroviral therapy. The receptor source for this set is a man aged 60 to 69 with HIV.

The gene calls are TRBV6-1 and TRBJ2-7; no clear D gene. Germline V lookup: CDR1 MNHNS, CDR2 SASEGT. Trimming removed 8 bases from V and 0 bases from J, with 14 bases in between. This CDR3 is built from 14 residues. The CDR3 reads CASQTAVGSYEQYF. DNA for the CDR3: TGTGCCAGCCAAACGGCGGTTGGCTCCTACGAGCAGTACTTC.

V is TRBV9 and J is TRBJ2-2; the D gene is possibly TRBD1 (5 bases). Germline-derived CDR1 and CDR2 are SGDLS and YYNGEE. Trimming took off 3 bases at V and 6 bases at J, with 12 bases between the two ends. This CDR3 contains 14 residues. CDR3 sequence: CASSGQLVSGELFF. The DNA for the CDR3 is TGTGCCAGCAGCGGACAGCTAGTCTCCGGGGAGCTGTTTTTT.

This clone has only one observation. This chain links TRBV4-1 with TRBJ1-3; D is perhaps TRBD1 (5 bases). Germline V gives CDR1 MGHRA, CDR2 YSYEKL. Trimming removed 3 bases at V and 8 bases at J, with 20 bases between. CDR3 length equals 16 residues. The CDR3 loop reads CASSHTPGRGWDTIYF. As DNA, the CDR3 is TGCGCCAGCAGCCATACTCCGGGACGGGGGTGGGACACCATATATTTT.

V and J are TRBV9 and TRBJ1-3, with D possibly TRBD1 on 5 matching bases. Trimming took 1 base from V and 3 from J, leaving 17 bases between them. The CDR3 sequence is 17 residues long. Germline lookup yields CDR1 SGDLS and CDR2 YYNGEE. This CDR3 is CASSVRGAGGRGNTIYF. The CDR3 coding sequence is TGTGCCAGCAGCGTAAGGGGCGCTGGGGGTCGTGGAAACACCATATATTTT.

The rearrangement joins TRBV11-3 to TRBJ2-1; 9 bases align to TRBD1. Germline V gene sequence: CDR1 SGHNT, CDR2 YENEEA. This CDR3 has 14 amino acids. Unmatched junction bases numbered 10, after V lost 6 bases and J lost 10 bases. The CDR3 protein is CASSWGNRGREQFF. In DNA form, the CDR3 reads TGTGCCAGCAGTTGGGGGAACAGGGGGCGAGAGCAGTTCTTC.

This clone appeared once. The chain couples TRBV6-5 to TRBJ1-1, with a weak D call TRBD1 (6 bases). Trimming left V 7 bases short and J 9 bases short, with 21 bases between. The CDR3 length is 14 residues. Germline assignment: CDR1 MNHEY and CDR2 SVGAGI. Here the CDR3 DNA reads TGTGCCAGCATTAATACCGGGACAAGGTCGCAAGCTTTCTTT. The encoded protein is CASINTGTRSQAFF.

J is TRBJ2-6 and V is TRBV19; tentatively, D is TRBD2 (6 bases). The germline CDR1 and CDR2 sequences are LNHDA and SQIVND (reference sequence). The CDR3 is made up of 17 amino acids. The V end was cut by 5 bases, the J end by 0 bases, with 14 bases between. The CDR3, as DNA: TGTGCCAGTAGTCTGGCGGGGACGAACTCTGGGGCCAACGTCCTGACTTTC. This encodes CASSLAGTNSGANVLTF.

Here the CDR3 DNA reads TGTGCCAGCAGTGAAGTAGCGGGAGACACCGGGGAGCTGTTTTTT. Its translation is CASSEVAGDTGELFF. The rearrangement links TRBV6-4 to TRBJ2-2, with 9 bases fitting TRBD2. CDR3 length: 15 amino acids. Germline lookup yields CDR1 MRHNA and CDR2 SNTAGT. Trimming cost V 3 bases and J 3 bases; bases outside gene matches: 2.

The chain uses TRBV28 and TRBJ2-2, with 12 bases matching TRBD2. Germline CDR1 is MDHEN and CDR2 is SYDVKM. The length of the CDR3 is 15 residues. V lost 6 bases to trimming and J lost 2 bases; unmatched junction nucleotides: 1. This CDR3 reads CASRLAGGNTGELFF. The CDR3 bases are TGTGCCAGCAGACTAGCGGGGGGCAACACCGGGGAGCTGTTTTTT.

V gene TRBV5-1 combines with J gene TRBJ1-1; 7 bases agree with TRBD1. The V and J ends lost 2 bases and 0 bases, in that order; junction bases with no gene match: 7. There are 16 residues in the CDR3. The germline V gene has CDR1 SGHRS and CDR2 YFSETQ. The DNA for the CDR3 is TGCGCCAGCAGCTTCCTAACCGGGACAGTGAACACTGAAGCTTTCTTT. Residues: CASSFLTGTVNTEAFF.

CDR3 sequence (DNA): TGTGCCAGCAGCGTAGGTCCGGGCTCGTCCTACGAGCAGTACTTC. The encoded protein is CASSVGPGSSYEQYF. V and J are TRBV9 and TRBJ2-7; the D is unclear. The CDR3 contains 15 residues. Trimming removed 0 bases at V and 1 base at J, with 11 bases between. Per the germline V gene, CDR1 is SGDLS and CDR2 is YYNGEE.

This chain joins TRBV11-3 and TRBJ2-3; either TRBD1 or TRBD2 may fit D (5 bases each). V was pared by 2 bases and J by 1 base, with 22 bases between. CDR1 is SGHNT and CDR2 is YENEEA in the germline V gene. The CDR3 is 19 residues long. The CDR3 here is CASSLKRGNYERGTDTQYF. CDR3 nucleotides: TGTGCCAGCAGCTTAAAAAGGGGAAATTATGAGAGGGGCACAGATACGCAGTATTTT.

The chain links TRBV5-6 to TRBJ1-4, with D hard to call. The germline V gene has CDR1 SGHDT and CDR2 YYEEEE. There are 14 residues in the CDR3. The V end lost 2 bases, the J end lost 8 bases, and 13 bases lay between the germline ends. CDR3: CASSLVGLREKLFF. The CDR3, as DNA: TGTGCCAGCAGCTTAGTAGGGTTAAGGGAAAAACTGTTTTTT.

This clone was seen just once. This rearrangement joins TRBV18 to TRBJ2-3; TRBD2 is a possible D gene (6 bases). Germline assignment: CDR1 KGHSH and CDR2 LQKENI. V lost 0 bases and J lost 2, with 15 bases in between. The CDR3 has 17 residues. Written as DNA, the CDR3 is TGTGCCAGCTCACCACCGGGGGGAAGGGACCCCACAGATACGCAGTATTTT. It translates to CASSPPGGRDPTDTQYF.

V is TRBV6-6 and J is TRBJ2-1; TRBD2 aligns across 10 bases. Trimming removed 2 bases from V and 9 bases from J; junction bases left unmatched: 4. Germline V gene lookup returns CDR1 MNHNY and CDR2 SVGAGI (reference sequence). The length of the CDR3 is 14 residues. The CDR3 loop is CASSYAGTSAEQFF. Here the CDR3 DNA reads TGTGCCAGCAGTTACGCCGGGACTAGCGCTGAGCAGTTCTTC.

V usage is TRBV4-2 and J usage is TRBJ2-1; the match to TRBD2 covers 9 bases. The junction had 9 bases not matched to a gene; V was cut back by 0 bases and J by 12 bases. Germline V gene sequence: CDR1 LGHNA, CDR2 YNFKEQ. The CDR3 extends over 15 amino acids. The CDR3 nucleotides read TGTGCCAGCAGCCAAGAATGGCTAGCGGGATTTGGGCAGTTCTTC. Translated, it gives CASSQEWLAGFGQFF.

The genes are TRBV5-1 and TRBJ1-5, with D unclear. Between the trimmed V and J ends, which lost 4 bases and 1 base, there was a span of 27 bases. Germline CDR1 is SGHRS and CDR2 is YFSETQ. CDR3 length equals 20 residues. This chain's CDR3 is CASSPHTGLGRPKSNQPQHF. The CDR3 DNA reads TGCGCCAGCAGCCCACACACCGGGCTAGGACGGCCTAAGAGCAATCAGCCCCAGCATTTT.

The CDR3 protein is CASSLVGDTFYEQYF. CDR3 DNA sequence: TGTGCCAGCAGCTTAGTTGGGGACACTTTCTACGAGCAGTACTTC. V gene TRBV7-2 combines with J gene TRBJ2-7; TRBD1 might be the D (6 bases). The CDR3 has 15 residues. The germline V gene has CDR1 SGHTA and CDR2 FQGNSA. Between the trimmed V and J ends, which lost 1 base and 3 bases, there was a span of 13 bases.

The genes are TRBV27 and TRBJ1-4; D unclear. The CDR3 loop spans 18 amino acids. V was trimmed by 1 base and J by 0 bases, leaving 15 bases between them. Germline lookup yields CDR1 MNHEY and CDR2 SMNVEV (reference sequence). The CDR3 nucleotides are TGTGCCAGCAGTTTATTTCCGCAGGCGCACGCAACTAATGAAAAACTGTTTTTT. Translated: CASSLFPQAHATNEKLFF.

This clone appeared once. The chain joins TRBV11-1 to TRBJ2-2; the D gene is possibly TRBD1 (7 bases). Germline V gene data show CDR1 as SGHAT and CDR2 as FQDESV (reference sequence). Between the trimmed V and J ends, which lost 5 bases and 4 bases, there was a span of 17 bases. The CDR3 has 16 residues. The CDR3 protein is CASSPAAGQTTGELFF. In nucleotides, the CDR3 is TGTGCCAGCAGCCCCGCCGCGGGACAGACCACCGGGGAGCTGTTTTTT.